This record concerns one T cell receptor beta chain sequence. The antigen this receptor binds is unknown. No base quality information exists; no much larger clone differs at one position. The entry originates in a study of blood T cells in healthy people across ages (dated by TCRdb to the mid-2010s). For the study in its entirety: In model experiments, roughly one uniquely barcoded TCR beta cDNA molecule per two T cells was captured by template switching. Age-related changes in TCR beta repertoire diversity were measured in the study by deep sequencing normalized with unique cDNA molecular identifiers. The donors were divided into four age groups: young (average approximately 17 years), middle-aged (about 39), aged (about 61) and long-lived (82). To avoid experimental bias, donors of different ages were randomly spread across the sequencing lanes. For two donors (one aged 18 to 30 and one aged 80 or older), the study analyzed two additional independent replicas of 1 million unique cDNA reads from the same blood draw.

The junction shows trimming of 0 bases on V and 10 bases on J, and the gene matches do not reach 10 bases of it. There are 15 amino acids in the CDR3, from cysteine to phenylalanine inclusive. The only DNA kept is the CDR3, 45 bases in frame from the first base. Taken from the germline V gene (reference sequence), the CDR1 and CDR2 loops are LNHNV and YYDKDF. The library was generated by 5' RACE. The second PCR ran for roughly 7 to 11 cycles and used a J-beta primer mix along with a sample-barcoded 5' primer. A template-switch 5' adaptor carrying 12 random nucleotides introduced a unique molecular identifier onto each TCR beta cDNA molecule. At least 2.5 million CDR3-containing paired-end reads were obtained from each sample. The Mint cDNA synthesis kit, primed by a TRBC-specific oligonucleotide, was used to synthesize first-strand cDNA from all RNA. After uracil-DNA glycosylase treatment, a first 18-cycle PCR used universal primers M1SS and BC2_uni_R on all cDNA. As for the original processing: For normalization, 1 million high-quality reads were randomly selected from each sample, with every read carrying a distinct molecular identifier. Reads sharing molecular identifiers were discarded rather than binned into consensus sequences. CDR3 identification, clonotype clustering and error correction used MiTCR with a Q25 quality threshold and the strictest error-elimination algorithm. A nonparametric unseen species model using Euler transformation provided a lower-bound estimate of total TCR beta diversity. TCRdb itself trimmed the public reads at Q25 with fastp, ran MiXCR and retained productive beta chains. When rows share a CDR3 protein, they turn into one entry using the most common DNA and genes. These V and J calls are TCRdb output, not the study's own analysis. Across this sample there are some 1.8 million distinct CDR3 sequences, with about two fifths seen only once. The top ten hold roughly 23% of the sample.

Overall results and qualifications from the work: Total diversity estimates from one million sequenced T cells were considered lower bounds and underestimates. Conclusive comparison of naive and antigen-experienced compartments was prevented by the profiling of bulk unsorted PBMCs. As age increased, observed TCR beta diversity per million T cells dropped in a roughly linear way, and a significant reduction was already evident by age 40. Compared with the aged group, the long-lived group had more naive CD4+ T cells, fewer expanded clones and increased TCR diversity, suggesting age selection. Because the CMV infection status of the donors was unknown, age-related changes in expanded clonotypes may potentially have been confounded. There was a strong correlation between observed TCR beta diversity and the percentage of naive T cells measured by flow cytometry.

Systemically healthy Caucasian individuals from Russia, 39 in total and aged about 6 to 100 years, were included as donors. About 10 milliliters of peripheral blood were collected from each donor into EDTA-treated Vacutainer tubes. Ficoll-Paque density-gradient centrifugation was used to isolate PBMCs, with at least 7 million per sample. Trizol reagent was used to extract total RNA from the PBMCs, yielding at least 6 micrograms per sample. For every donor, an aliquot of PBMCs went through flow cytometry to measure the percentages of naive CD45RAhigh/CD27high T cells. The receptor was isolated from a human donor in good health. Recombination linked TRBV15 to TRBJ1-1, with 8 central nucleotides matching TRBD1. Input material: blood. The DNA is as follows: TGTGCCACCAGCAGAGAGGGAGGCAGGGGGCGAGTAGCTTTCTTT. The translation is CATSREGGRGRVAFF.